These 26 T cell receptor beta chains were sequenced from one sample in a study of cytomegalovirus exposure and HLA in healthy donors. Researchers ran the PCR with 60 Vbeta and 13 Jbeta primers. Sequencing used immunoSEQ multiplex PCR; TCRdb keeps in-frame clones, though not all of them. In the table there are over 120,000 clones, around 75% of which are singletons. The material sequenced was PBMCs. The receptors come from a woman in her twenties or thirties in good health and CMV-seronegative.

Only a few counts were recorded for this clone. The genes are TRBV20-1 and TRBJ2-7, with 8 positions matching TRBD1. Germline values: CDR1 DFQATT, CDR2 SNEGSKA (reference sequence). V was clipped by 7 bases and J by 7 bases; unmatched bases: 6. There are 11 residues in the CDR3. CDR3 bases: TGCAGTGTTCAGGGGGCGCGGGAGCAGTACTTC. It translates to CSVQGAREQYF.

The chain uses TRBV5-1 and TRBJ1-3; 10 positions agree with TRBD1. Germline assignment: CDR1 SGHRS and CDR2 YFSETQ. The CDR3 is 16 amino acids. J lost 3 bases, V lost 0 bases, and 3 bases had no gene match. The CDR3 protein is CASSLAGTGVGNTIYF. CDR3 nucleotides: TGCGCCAGCAGCTTGGCCGGGACAGGGGTTGGAAACACCATATATTTT.

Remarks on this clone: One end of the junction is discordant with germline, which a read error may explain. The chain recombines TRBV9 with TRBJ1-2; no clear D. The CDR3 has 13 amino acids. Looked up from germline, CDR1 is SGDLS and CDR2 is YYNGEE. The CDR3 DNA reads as TGTGCCAGCAGCGTACATGCTAACTATGGCTACATCTTC. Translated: CASSVHANYGYIF.

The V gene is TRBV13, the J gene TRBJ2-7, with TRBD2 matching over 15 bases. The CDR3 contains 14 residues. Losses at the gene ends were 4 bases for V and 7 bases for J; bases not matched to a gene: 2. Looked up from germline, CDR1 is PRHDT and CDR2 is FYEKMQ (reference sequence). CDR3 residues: CASSSGLAGGEQYF. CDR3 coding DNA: TGTGCCAGCAGCTCGGGACTAGCGGGAGGAGAGCAGTACTTC.

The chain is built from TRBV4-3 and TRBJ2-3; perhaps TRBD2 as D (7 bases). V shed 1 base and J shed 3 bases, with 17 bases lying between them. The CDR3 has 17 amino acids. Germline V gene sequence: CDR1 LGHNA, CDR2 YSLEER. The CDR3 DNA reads TGCGCCAGCAGCCAAGTAGAGGGGGGGTTAAGGACAGATACGCAGTATTTT. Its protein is CASSQVEGGLRTDTQYF.

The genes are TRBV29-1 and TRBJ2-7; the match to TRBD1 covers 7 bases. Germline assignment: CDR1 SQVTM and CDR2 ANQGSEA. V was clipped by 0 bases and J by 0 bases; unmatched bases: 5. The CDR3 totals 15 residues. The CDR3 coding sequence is TGCAGCGTTGAAGAGCCGACAGGGATCTCCTACGAGCAGTACTTC. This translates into CSVEEPTGISYEQYF.

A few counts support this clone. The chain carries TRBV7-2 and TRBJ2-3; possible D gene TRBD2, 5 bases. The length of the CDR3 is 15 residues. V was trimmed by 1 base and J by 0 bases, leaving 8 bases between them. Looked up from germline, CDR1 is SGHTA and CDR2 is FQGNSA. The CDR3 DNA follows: TGTGCCAGCAGCTTAGTTGGCGGGAGCACAGATACGCAGTATTTT. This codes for CASSLVGGSTDTQYF.

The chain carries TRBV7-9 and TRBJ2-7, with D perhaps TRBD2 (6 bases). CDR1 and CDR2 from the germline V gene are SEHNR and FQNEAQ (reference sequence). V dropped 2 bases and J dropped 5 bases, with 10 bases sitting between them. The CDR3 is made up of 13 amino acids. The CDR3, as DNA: TGTGCCAGCAGCTTAACGGGGGTAGACGAGCAGTACTTC. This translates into CASSLTGVDEQYF.

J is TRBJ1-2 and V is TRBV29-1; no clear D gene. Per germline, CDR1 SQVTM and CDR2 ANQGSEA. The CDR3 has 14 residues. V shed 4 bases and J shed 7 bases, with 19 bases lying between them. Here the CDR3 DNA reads TGCAGCGTTGGCTCAATCATCTCCGGGAGTGGCTACACCTTC. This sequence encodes CSVGSIISGSGYTF.

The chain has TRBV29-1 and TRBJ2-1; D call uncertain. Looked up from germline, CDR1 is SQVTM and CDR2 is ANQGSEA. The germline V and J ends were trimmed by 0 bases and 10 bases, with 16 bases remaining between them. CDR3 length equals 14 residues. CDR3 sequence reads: CSVEDLRWPREQFF. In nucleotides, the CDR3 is TGCAGCGTTGAAGATCTTAGGTGGCCTAGGGAGCAGTTCTTC.

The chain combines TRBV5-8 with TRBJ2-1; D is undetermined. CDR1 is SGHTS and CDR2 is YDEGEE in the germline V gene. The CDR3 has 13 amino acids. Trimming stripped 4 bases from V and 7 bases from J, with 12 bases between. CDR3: CASSNTNSNEQFF. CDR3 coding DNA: TGTGCCAGCAGCAACACAAATTCGAATGAGCAGTTCTTC.

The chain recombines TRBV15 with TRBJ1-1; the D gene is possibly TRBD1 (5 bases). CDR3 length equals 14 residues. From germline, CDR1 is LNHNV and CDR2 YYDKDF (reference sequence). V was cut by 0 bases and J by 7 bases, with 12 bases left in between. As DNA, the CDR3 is TGTGCCACCAGCAGAGATGGGTCGGGGGATGAAGCTTTCTTT. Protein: CATSRDGSGDEAFF.

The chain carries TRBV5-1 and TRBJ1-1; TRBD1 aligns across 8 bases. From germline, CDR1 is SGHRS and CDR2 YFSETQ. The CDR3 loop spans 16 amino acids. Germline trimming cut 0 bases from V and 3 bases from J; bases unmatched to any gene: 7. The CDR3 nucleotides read TGCGCCAGCAGCTTGGGCAGGGGGCTTGGGGACACTGAAGCTTTCTTT. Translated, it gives CASSLGRGLGDTEAFF.

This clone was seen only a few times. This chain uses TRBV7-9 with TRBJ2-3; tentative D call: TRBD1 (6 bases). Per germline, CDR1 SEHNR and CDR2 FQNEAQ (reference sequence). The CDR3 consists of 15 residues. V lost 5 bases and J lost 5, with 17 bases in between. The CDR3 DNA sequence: TGTGCCAGCAGCCAACTACAGGGAGTAAGAGATACGCAGTATTTT. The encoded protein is CASSQLQGVRDTQYF.

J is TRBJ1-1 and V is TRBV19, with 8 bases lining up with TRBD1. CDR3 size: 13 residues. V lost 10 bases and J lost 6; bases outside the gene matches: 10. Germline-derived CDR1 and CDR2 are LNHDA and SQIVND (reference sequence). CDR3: CATKGTGGAEAFF. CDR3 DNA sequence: TGTGCCACTAAGGGGACAGGCGGCGCTGAAGCTTTCTTT.

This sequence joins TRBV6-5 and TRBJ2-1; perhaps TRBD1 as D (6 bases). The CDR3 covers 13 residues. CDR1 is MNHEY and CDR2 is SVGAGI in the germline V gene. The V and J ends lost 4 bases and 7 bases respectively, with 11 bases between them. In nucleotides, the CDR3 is TGTGCCAGCAGTTCAACAGGGAGAAATGAGCAGTTCTTC. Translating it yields CASSSTGRNEQFF.

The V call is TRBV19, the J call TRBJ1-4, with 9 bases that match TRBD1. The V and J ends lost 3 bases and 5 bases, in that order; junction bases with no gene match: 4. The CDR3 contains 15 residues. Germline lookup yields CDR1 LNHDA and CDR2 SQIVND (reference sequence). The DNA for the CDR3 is TGTGCCAGTAGTATTGACGGGACAGGGAATGAAAAACTGTTTTTT. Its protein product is CASSIDGTGNEKLFF.

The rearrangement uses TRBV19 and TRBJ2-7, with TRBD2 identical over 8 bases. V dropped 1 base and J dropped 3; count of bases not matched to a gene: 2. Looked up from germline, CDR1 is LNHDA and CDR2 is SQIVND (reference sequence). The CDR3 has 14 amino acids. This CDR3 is CASSIAGGNYEQYF. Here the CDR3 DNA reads TGTGCCAGTAGTATAGCGGGAGGGAACTACGAGCAGTACTTC.

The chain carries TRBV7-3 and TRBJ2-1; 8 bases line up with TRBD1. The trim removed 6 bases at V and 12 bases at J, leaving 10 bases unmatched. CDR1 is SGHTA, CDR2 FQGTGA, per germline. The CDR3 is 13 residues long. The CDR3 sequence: CASSPRIQGGQFF. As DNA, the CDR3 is TGTGCCAGCAGTCCACGCATACAGGGGGGGCAGTTCTTC.

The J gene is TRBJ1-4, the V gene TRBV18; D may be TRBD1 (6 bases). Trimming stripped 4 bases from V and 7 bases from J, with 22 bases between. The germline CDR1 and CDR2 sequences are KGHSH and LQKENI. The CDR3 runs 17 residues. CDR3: CASSQPPMGEGGEKLFF. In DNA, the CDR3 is TGTGCCAGCTCACAGCCCCCCATGGGGGAAGGGGGTGAAAAACTGTTTTTT.

CDR3 coding DNA: TGCGCCAGCAGTGATCCAGGGATGAACACTGAAGCTTTCTTT. Its protein is CASSDPGMNTEAFF. This chain joins TRBV10-2 and TRBJ1-1, with D possibly being TRBD1 (5 bases). The V gene lost 3 bases and the J gene lost 0 bases, with 8 bases spanning the gap. The CDR3 is 14 amino acids. CDR1 WSHSY and CDR2 SAAADI come from the germline V gene.

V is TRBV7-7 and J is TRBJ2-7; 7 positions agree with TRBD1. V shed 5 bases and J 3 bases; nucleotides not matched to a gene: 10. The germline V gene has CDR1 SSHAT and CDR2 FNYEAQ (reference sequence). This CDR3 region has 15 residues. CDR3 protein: CASSPGDSLFYEQYF. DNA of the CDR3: TGTGCCAGCAGCCCTGGGGACAGTCTTTTCTACGAGCAGTACTTC.

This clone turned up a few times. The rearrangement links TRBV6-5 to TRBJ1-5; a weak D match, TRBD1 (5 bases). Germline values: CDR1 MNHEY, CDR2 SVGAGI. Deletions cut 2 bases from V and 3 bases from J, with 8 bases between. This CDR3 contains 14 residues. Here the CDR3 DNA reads TGTGCCAGCAGTTACGACGGACACAATCAGCCCCAGCATTTT. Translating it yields CASSYDGHNQPQHF.

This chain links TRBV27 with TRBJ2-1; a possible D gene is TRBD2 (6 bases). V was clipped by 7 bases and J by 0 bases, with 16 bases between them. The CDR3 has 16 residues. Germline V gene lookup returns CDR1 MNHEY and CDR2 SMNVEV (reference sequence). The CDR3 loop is CASTRIGTFSYNEQFF. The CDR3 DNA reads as TGTGCCAGCACCCGAATTGGGACTTTCTCCTACAATGAGCAGTTCTTC.

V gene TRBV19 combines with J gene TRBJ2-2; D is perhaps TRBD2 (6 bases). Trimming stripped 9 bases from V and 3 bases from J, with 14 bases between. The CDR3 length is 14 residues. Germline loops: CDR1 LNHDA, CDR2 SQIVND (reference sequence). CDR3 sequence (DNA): TGTGCCAGCTCTGGGAGGTGGGACACCGGGGAGCTGTTTTTT. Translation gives CASSGRWDTGELFF.

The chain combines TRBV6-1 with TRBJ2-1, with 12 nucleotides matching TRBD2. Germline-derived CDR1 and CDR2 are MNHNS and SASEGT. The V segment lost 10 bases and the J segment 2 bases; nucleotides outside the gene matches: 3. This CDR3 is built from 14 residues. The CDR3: CATGLAGPYNEQFF. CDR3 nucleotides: TGTGCCACCGGACTAGCGGGGCCCTACAATGAGCAGTTCTTC.